The rows below give T cell receptor beta chains drawn from one sample of a study of early T cells in non-severe SARS-CoV-2 infection. TCRdb analysed the 5' RACE reads with MiXCR anew, one entry per CDR3 protein. The sample consists of approximately 30,000 distinct CDR3 sequences, under 5% of them appearing once. Material: whole blood. These receptors were collected from an adult who was a healthcare worker with PCR-confirmed SARS-CoV-2 infection or an uninfected control (not recorded which). Each CDR3 is given with its conserved first and last residue. Each record gives: D gene, J gene, V gene, clone size, CDR3 DNA, CDR3 protein. D genes are given only for firm matches. Clone size, where shown, is once, few, many, or a class for clones that have expanded.

d_call: NA
j_call: TRBJ1-6
v_call: TRBV7-2
clone_size: many
cdr3_nt: TGTGCCAGCAGCTTAGCCCCCACTATTAATTCACCCCTCCACTTT
cdr3_aa: CASSLAPTINSPLHF

d_call: NA
j_call: TRBJ2-1
v_call: TRBV6-2/TRBV6-3
clone_size: NA
cdr3_nt: TGTGCCAGCAGTTACGTGGCGTGGCCCTACAATGAGCAGTTCTTC
cdr3_aa: CASSYVAWPYNEQFF

d_call: NA
j_call: TRBJ1-5
v_call: TRBV6-4
clone_size: many
cdr3_nt: TGTGCCAGCAGTCACCGGGGGCGCCATTATAGCAATCAGCCCCAGCATTTT
cdr3_aa: CASSHRGRHYSNQPQHF

d_call: TRBD2
j_call: TRBJ2-7
v_call: TRBV18
clone_size: many
cdr3_nt: TGTGCCAGCTCACACGGGAGGTTGACCTACGAGCAGTACTTC
cdr3_aa: CASSHGRLTYEQYF

d_call: NA
j_call: TRBJ2-4
v_call: TRBV6-6
clone_size: many
cdr3_nt: TGTGCCAGCAGTTCCCCCGACTTGGGCGGAAACATTCAGTACTTC
cdr3_aa: CASSSPDLGGNIQYF

d_call: TRBD2
j_call: TRBJ2-7
v_call: TRBV20-1
clone_size: many
cdr3_nt: TGCAGTGCTAGAGATGTGGCTAGCGGGAGACCCGAGCAGTACTTC
cdr3_aa: CSARDVASGRPEQYF

d_call: NA
j_call: TRBJ2-1
v_call: TRBV7-6
clone_size: few
cdr3_nt: TGTGCCAGCAGCTCCCGGAGGGGAGGCTACAATGAGCAGTTCTTC
cdr3_aa: CASSSRRGGYNEQFF

d_call: NA
j_call: TRBJ1-5
v_call: TRBV9
clone_size: many
cdr3_nt: TGTGCCAGCAGCGTCGGACAGAACAATCAGCCCCAGCATTTT
cdr3_aa: CASSVGQNNQPQHF

d_call: NA
j_call: TRBJ2-5
v_call: TRBV5-5
clone_size: many
cdr3_nt: TGTGCCAGCAGCTCCGGATGGGACCAAGAGACCCAGTACTTC
cdr3_aa: CASSSGWDQETQYF

d_call: NA
j_call: TRBJ2-7
v_call: TRBV21-1
clone_size: NA
cdr3_nt: TGTGCCAGCAGCCCCCCGGACAACTTATCCTACGAGCAGTACTTC
cdr3_aa: CASSPPDNLSYEQYF

d_call: NA
j_call: TRBJ1-5
v_call: TRBV29-1
clone_size: many
cdr3_nt: TGCAGCGTTGGTGGCCGCGGCGAGCCCCAGCATTTT
cdr3_aa: CSVGGRGEPQHF

d_call: NA
j_call: TRBJ2-7
v_call: TRBV28
clone_size: NA
cdr3_nt: TGTGCCAGCAGTTACGACATCGGACCCTCCGGACCGACTGTCTCCTACGAGCAGTACTTC
cdr3_aa: CASSYDIGPSGPTVSYEQYF

d_call: TRBD2
j_call: TRBJ2-1
v_call: TRBV5-1
clone_size: many
cdr3_nt: TGCGCCAGCAGCTTGTGGGGTAGCGGGAGGATAAATGAGCAGTTCTTC
cdr3_aa: CASSLWGSGRINEQFF

d_call: NA
j_call: TRBJ2-7
v_call: TRBV15
clone_size: many
cdr3_nt: TGTGCCACCAGCAGAGATAGGGGGAGGGCCTACGAGCAGTACTTC
cdr3_aa: CATSRDRGRAYEQYF

d_call: NA
j_call: TRBJ1-5
v_call: TRBV9
clone_size: many
cdr3_nt: TGTGCCAGCAGCCTTGACGGGCTTAGCAATCAGCCCCAGCATTTT
cdr3_aa: CASSLDGLSNQPQHF

d_call: NA
j_call: TRBJ2-1
v_call: TRBV11-3
clone_size: many
cdr3_nt: TGTGCCAGCAGCTTAGACGGGACCGGGCAGTTCTTC
cdr3_aa: CASSLDGTGQFF

d_call: TRBD1
j_call: TRBJ1-3
v_call: TRBV9
clone_size: many
cdr3_nt: TGTGCCAGCAGCGTAGCTACAGGGGCTGGAAACACCATATATTTT
cdr3_aa: CASSVATGAGNTIYF